The 6 T cell receptor beta chains below were found in one sample sequenced in a study of Ad26.COV2.S vaccination and SARS-CoV-2 variants. Repertoires were generated with immunoSEQ multiplex PCR, while TCRdb's copy carries only in-frame clones and drops some. Found here are 350,000 to 450,000 clones, approximately 84% of them singletons; the top ten hold about 3.3%. Treatment in this sample: roughly 20 received Ad26.COV2.S at low or high dose, single or two shots; 5 received placebo; per-sample allocation not given. Samples were taken on day 63 after the first vaccine or placebo injection. The sequences come from peripheral blood, collected in a trial of Ad26.COV2.S vaccine versus placebo. These receptors came from a person aged 18-65 years who received the Ad26.COV2.S COVID-19 vaccine or a placebo.

This clone was counted only a few times. CDR3 sequence (DNA): TGTGCCAGCAACAGACAGGGCGGCTCCTACGAGCAGTACTTC. It is translated as CASNRQGGSYEQYF. The genes are TRBV7-2 and TRBJ2-7, with 7 bases identical to TRBD1. This CDR3 spans 14 amino acids. Trimming removed 7 bases from V and 0 bases from J; junction bases left unmatched: 6. Germline-derived CDR1 and CDR2 are SGHTA and FQGNSA.

This rearrangement joins TRBV28 to TRBJ2-7, with 9 bases that match TRBD2. The CDR3 sequence is 16 residues long. Trimming removed 8 bases from V and 2 bases from J; junction bases left unmatched: 13. CDR1 is MDHEN, CDR2 SYDVKM, per germline. CDR3 DNA: TGTGCCAGCCCCCCCTCGGGTAGCGGGAGACCCTACGAGCAGTACTTC. Encoded protein: CASPPSGSGRPYEQYF.

For this clone: Other DNA sequences within the sample encode an identical CDR3. This chain joins TRBV6-2 or TRBV6-3 and TRBJ2-7, with D unresolved. V was shortened by 5 bases and J by 3 bases, with 5 bases between the two germline ends. The germline V gene encodes CDR1 MNHEY and CDR2 SVGEGT. The CDR3 is made up of 11 amino acids. For the CDR3, the DNA is TGTGCCAGCAGTCAAAGCTACGAGCAGTACTTC. As protein: CASSQSYEQYF.

This chain connects TRBV6-6 to TRBJ1-1; D is possibly TRBD1 (6 bases). The CDR3 runs to 12 residues. V lost 5 bases and J lost 7, with 11 bases in between. The germline CDR1 and CDR2 sequences are MNHNY and SVGAGI (reference sequence). In nucleotides, the CDR3 is TGTGCCAGCAGTAACAGGGAAGGTGAAGCTTTCTTT. Its translation: CASSNREGEAFF.

The chain joins TRBV6-2 or TRBV6-3 to TRBJ2-2, with a tentative D call TRBD1 (6 bases). Looked up from germline, CDR1 is MNHEY and CDR2 is SVGEGT. Trimming removed 4 bases from V and 5 bases from J, with 20 bases in between. This CDR3 region has 17 residues. CDR3 region: CASSFTDRRGWTGELFF. CDR3 DNA: TGTGCCAGCAGTTTTACGGACAGACGGGGTTGGACCGGGGAGCTGTTTTTT.

This chain uses TRBV18 with TRBJ2-7, with 7 nucleotides matching TRBD2. Germline V gives CDR1 KGHSH, CDR2 LQKENI. The trim removed 2 bases at V and 7 bases at J, leaving 14 bases unmatched. The CDR3 is made up of 16 amino acids. CDR3 DNA: TGTGCCAGCTCACCAGTTCTCAGGCCGTCGGGGGGAGAGCAGTACTTC. Translating gives CASSPVLRPSGGEQYF.